The sequence of this T cell receptor beta chain was determined in a study of shared clonotypes between healthy human individuals. Study background: For every donor, three CD4 naive, three CD4 memory, two CD8 naive and one CD8 memory plates were used. Study-wide results and caveats: Several donors shared around 5% of their naive CD4 clonotypes.

Cells designated naive CD8 were CD45RO-negative and were positively selected for CCR7, with terminally differentiated effector memory CD45RA+ cells excluded. V lost 6 bases to trimming and J lost 6 bases, with 13 bases between them. The CDR3 spans 13 residues. Germline-derived CDR1 and CDR2 are MDHEN and SYDVKM. A remark on this clone: What it binds is not known.

TCRdb keeps only in-frame clones here, not all; method: immunoSEQ multiplex PCR. The sample contains about 2 million clones, just under 95% of which appear only once. Sequencing input: naive CD8+ T cells sorted from blood. The chain combines TRBV28 with TRBJ2-3, with TRBD2 as a possible D gene (5 bases). The TCR sequence derives from a man between 18 and 35 years old in good health. CDR3 in DNA: TGTGCCAGCAGCGCCGGGGTGGGGGATACGCAGTATTTT. The encoded protein is CASSAGVGDTQYF.